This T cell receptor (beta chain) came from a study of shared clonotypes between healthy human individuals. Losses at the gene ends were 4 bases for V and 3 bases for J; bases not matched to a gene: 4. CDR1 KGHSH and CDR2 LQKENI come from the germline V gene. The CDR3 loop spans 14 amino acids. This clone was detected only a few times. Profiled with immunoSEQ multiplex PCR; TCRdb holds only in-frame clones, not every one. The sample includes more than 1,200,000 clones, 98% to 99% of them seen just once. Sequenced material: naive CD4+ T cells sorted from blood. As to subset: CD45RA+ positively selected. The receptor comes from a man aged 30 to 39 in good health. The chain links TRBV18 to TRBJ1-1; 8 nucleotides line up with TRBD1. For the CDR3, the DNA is TGTGCCAGCTCACAGACAGGGGCGGACACTGAAGCTTTCTTT. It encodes CASSQTGADTEAFF.